Below are 24 T cell receptor beta chains sequenced from a single sample in a study of blood T cell repertoires in COVID-19. Using immunoSEQ multiplex PCR, the repertoire was profiled, and TCRdb retains in-frame clones only, with some absent. The sample includes 84,000 or so clones, around 90% of them seen just once. The specimen was peripheral blood. These TCRs come from a man aged 55 to 70 with acute or convalescent COVID-19.

The chain carries TRBV12-3 or TRBV12-4 and TRBJ1-1; D unresolved. The germline V and J ends were trimmed by 6 bases and 4 bases, with 9 bases remaining between them. This CDR3 region has 12 residues. Written as DNA, the CDR3 is TGTGCCAGCAGATTTAGCGGCACTGAAGCTTTCTTT. Its translation is CASRFSGTEAFF.

The chain uses TRBV19 and TRBJ1-1; D gene ambiguous. The V gene lost 8 bases and the J gene lost 6 bases, with 19 bases spanning the gap. This CDR3 spans 14 amino acids. Germline lookup yields CDR1 LNHDA and CDR2 SQIVND (reference sequence). CDR3 loop: CASLAGGGRAEAFF. The CDR3 coding sequence is TGTGCCAGTCTCGCAGGAGGAGGGAGAGCTGAAGCTTTCTTT.

This clone was detected once. V is TRBV6-5 and J is TRBJ1-1; no definite D call. Trimming took 0 bases from V and 5 from J, leaving 10 bases between them. This CDR3 has 14 residues. Germline CDR1 is MNHEY and CDR2 is SVGAGI. The CDR3: CASSYSSKATEAFF. The CDR3 DNA sequence: TGTGCCAGCAGTTACTCGTCAAAAGCGACTGAAGCTTTCTTT.

This clone occurred once. V is TRBV9 and J is TRBJ1-1, with 9 positions matching TRBD1. With V trimmed by 3 bases and J by 5 bases, 5 bases remained unmatched. Germline lookup yields CDR1 SGDLS and CDR2 YYNGEE. This CDR3 comprises 14 residues. CDR3 DNA sequence: TGTGCCAGCAGCGATGGGACAGGGAGGACTGAAGCTTTCTTT. Amino acids: CASSDGTGRTEAFF.

J is TRBJ2-1 and V is TRBV27; TRBD2 matches 12 bases. The CDR3 sequence is 15 residues long. The germline V gene encodes CDR1 MNHEY and CDR2 SMNVEV (reference sequence). J lost 6 bases, V lost 6 bases, and 6 bases had no gene match. CDR3 loop: CASSLGTSGRNEQFF. CDR3 coding DNA: TGTGCCAGCAGCCTAGGGACTAGCGGGCGCAATGAGCAGTTCTTC.

This clone was counted only a few times. The V and J genes are TRBV24-1 and TRBJ2-2, with 7 nucleotides matching TRBD2. Trimming removed 4 bases from V and 6 bases from J; junction bases left unmatched: 10. The CDR3 totals 16 residues. Germline loops: CDR1 KGHDR, CDR2 SFDVKD. CDR3 bases: TGTGCCACCAGTGAGGGCCGACTAGCAGGATCCGGGGAGCTGTTTTTT. Translated: CATSEGRLAGSGELFF.

This clone has a handful of counts. The chain couples TRBV15 to TRBJ1-4; 10 bases fit TRBD1. Germline V gene lookup returns CDR1 LNHNV and CDR2 YYDKDF (reference sequence). The CDR3 contains 18 residues. V gave up 3 bases and J gave up 4 bases; unmatched junction bases: 11. The CDR3 DNA follows: TGTGCCACCAGCAGCTACCCCGGGACAGGGGTCATTAATGAAAAACTGTTTTTT. Translated, it gives CATSSYPGTGVINEKLFF.

This chain uses TRBV7-3 with TRBJ1-2, with D possibly being TRBD1 (6 bases). V lost 1 base and J 3 bases, leaving 15 bases between the germline ends. Per the germline V gene, CDR1 is SGHTA and CDR2 is FQGTGA. CDR3 size: 16 residues. DNA of the CDR3: TGTGCCAGCAGCTTAATCCGGGGGGCCCTAGACTATGGCTACACCTTC. Translating gives CASSLIRGALDYGYTF.

V is TRBV4-2 and J is TRBJ1-1; D ambiguous. CDR1 and CDR2 from the germline V gene are LGHNA and YNFKEQ. This CDR3 contains 13 residues. With 0 bases removed from V and 11 bases from J, the gap between germline ends came to 13 bases. The CDR3 protein is CASSQDRRGTAFF. The CDR3 region has the DNA TGTGCCAGCAGCCAAGATCGGCGGGGAACGGCTTTCTTT.

The J gene is TRBJ2-2, the V gene TRBV30; 9 bases are a match to TRBD2. Germline CDR1 is GTSNPN and CDR2 is SVGIG (reference sequence). With V trimmed by 3 bases and J by 1 base, 0 bases remained unmatched. The CDR3 is 14 residues long. In DNA, the CDR3 is TGTGCCTGGAGGCGGGGGGGGAACACCGGGGAGCTGTTTTTT. The encoded protein is CAWRRGGNTGELFF.

CDR3 region: CASSYSGGGSQPQHF. The CDR3 DNA follows: TGTGCCAGCAGTTACTCAGGAGGGGGCAGTCAGCCCCAGCATTTT. V usage is TRBV6-5 and J usage is TRBJ1-5, with 7 bases that match TRBD1. The V gene end was trimmed by 0 bases and the J gene end by 6 bases; junction bases not matched to a gene: 5. Germline CDR1 MNHEY, CDR2 SVGAGI. CDR3 length: 15 amino acids.

Written as DNA, the CDR3 is TGTGCCAGCAGCTTAGAGGCCGGGGGAGGTGGAAACACCATATATTTT. Protein sequence: CASSLEAGGGGNTIYF. The chain combines TRBV7-2 with TRBJ1-3; the D gene is possibly TRBD1 (5 bases). Trimming stripped 1 base from V and 3 bases from J, with 13 bases between. Germline values: CDR1 SGHTA, CDR2 FQGNSA. This CDR3 region has 16 residues.

The chain carries TRBV19 and TRBJ1-5; 12 bases match TRBD1. The trim removed 7 bases at V and 5 bases at J, leaving 18 bases unmatched. Germline V gives CDR1 LNHDA, CDR2 SQIVND (reference sequence). The CDR3 is 19 residues long. The CDR3 sequence is CASTRTGTGGFKPDQPQHF. The CDR3 DNA reads TGTGCCAGTACCCGAACAGGGACAGGGGGCTTCAAACCTGATCAGCCCCAGCATTTT.

The rearrangement links TRBV30 to TRBJ1-1; D may be TRBD1 (5 bases). This CDR3 has 17 amino acids. CDR1 and CDR2 from the germline V gene are GTSNPN and SVGIG (reference sequence). V lost 4 bases to trimming and J lost 3 bases, with 24 bases between them. The CDR3 protein is CAWIPRDSPLVDTEAFF. In DNA form, the CDR3 reads TGTGCCTGGATCCCCCGGGACTCGCCCCTGGTGGACACTGAAGCTTTCTTT. The entire variable domain, with the rest obtained from reference TRBV30 and TRBJ1-1, is as follows: SQTIHQWPATLVQPVGSPLSLECTVEGTSNPNLYWYRQAAGRGLQLLFYSVGIGQISSEVPQNLSASRPQDRQFILSSKKLLLSDSGFYLCAWIPRDSPLVDTEAFFGQGTRLTVV.

The chain joins TRBV3-1 (or the pseudogene TRBV3-2) to TRBJ1-3; TRBD1 matches at 7 bases. The CDR3 contains 15 residues. Per the germline V gene, CDR1 is LGHDT and CDR2 is YNNKEL (reference sequence). V was pared by 3 bases and J by 4 bases, with 6 bases of the junction left unmatched. CDR3 DNA sequence: TGTGCCAGCAGCCATACAGACAGGGCAGGAAACACCATATATTTT. Translating gives CASSHTDRAGNTIYF.

The V call is TRBV5-1, the J call TRBJ2-3; 8 nucleotides agree with TRBD2. CDR3 length: 14 residues. After removal of 3 bases from V and 5 bases from J, the junction contained 5 bases not matched to a gene. Germline V lookup: CDR1 SGHRS, CDR2 YFSETQ. This CDR3 reads CASSSGGTRDTQYF. CDR3 DNA: TGCGCCAGCAGCTCGGGGGGGACCCGAGATACGCAGTATTTT. Full variable domain (rest looked up from reference TRBV5-1 and TRBJ2-3): KAGVTQTPRYLIKTRGQQVTLSCSPISGHRSVSWYQQTPGQGLQFLFEYFSETQRNKGNFPGRFSGRQFSNSRSEMNVSTLELGDSALYLCASSSGGTRDTQYFGPGTRLTVL.

The chain links TRBV5-1 to TRBJ1-2; 7 nucleotides align to TRBD1. With V trimmed by 4 bases and J by 4 bases, 13 bases remained unmatched. Germline assignment: CDR1 SGHRS and CDR2 YFSETQ. This CDR3 region has 16 residues. The CDR3 DNA follows: TGCGCCAGCAGCCCCGGGGGACAGACTCGAAGCTATGGCTACACCTTC. This encodes CASSPGGQTRSYGYTF.

V gene TRBV19 combines with J gene TRBJ1-6, with 11 positions matching TRBD1. V gave up 1 base and J gave up 0 bases; unmatched junction bases: 8. The CDR3 contains 20 residues. Germline loops: CDR1 LNHDA, CDR2 SQIVND (reference sequence). CDR3: CASSIATDRGRGSYNSPLHF. The CDR3 DNA is TGTGCCAGTAGTATAGCCACGGACAGGGGGCGCGGCTCCTATAATTCACCCCTCCACTTT.

This rearrangement joins TRBV6-2 or TRBV6-3 to TRBJ1-2, with 10 bases lining up with TRBD1. V lost 4 bases and J lost 5; bases outside the gene matches: 7. This CDR3 region has 15 residues. Germline loops: CDR1 MNHEY, CDR2 SVGEGT. In DNA, the CDR3 is TGTGCCAGCAGTTCACGACAGGGGGCAAAATATGGCTACACCTTC. The encoded protein is CASSSRQGAKYGYTF.

The chain is built from TRBV5-6 and TRBJ1-2, with D possibly TRBD1 on 5 matching bases. With 1 base removed from V and 4 bases from J, the gap between germline ends came to 14 bases. CDR3 size: 15 residues. Germline assignment: CDR1 SGHDT and CDR2 YYEEEE. This chain's CDR3 is CASSLRGVPSYGYTF. In DNA, the CDR3 is TGTGCCAGCAGCTTGCGGGGGGTCCCTAGCTATGGCTACACCTTC.

The V and J genes are TRBV5-1 and TRBJ2-3, with TRBD2 as a possible D gene (6 bases). The CDR3 is 17 residues long. The V gene's germline CDR1 is SGHRS and CDR2 YFSETQ. V was trimmed by 6 bases and J by 0 bases, leaving 20 bases between them. In DNA form, the CDR3 reads TGCGCCAGCACCGATGATCCGGGACTCATTAGCACAGATACGCAGTATTTT. It translates to CASTDDPGLISTDTQYF.

The J gene is TRBJ1-2, the V gene TRBV5-1; the D is unclear. CDR3 length: 16 residues. Germline V CDR1 and CDR2: SGHRS, YFSETQ. V was cut by 4 bases and J by 2 bases, with 18 bases left in between. The CDR3 here is CASSLGASGTNYGYTF. Here the CDR3 DNA reads TGCGCCAGCAGCCTTGGTGCCAGCGGTACCAACTATGGCTACACCTTC.

This clone has only one observation. This sequence joins TRBV3-1 (or the pseudogene TRBV3-2) and TRBJ1-2, with D possibly TRBD1 on 5 matching bases. Germline V gene lookup returns CDR1 LGHDT and CDR2 YNNKEL (reference sequence). V lost 2 bases to trimming and J lost 4 bases, with 14 bases between them. The CDR3 consists of 15 residues. CDR3 nucleotide sequence: TGTGCCAGCAGCCAAATGACAGCGGGGGGCTATGGCTACACCTTC. This sequence encodes CASSQMTAGGYGYTF.

V is TRBV19 and J is TRBJ1-2; 9 positions match TRBD1. Germline values: CDR1 LNHDA, CDR2 SQIVND (reference sequence). The ends lost 7 bases at V and 4 bases at J; junction bases unmatched: 16. This CDR3 contains 17 residues. CDR3 nucleotides: TGTGCCAGTAACCCAGCTAGGACGGGACAGGGATCCTATGGCTACACCTTC. Encoded protein: CASNPARTGQGSYGYTF.